This TCR beta chain is drawn from a study of T cells in localized non-small cell lung cancer. General study findings and limits: Adjacent lung was found to contain a median approximately 50 of the top 100 tumor clones. Of the tissues analyzed, uninvolved adjacent lung showed maximal T cell clonality, greater than tumor. Elevated blood T cell density was associated with longer overall survival.

Sequencing used immunoSEQ multiplex PCR; TCRdb keeps in-frame clones, though not all of them. The repertoire holds about 48,000 clones, with around 77% as singletons. Regarding this clone: The antigen is undetermined.

V gave up 2 bases and J gave up 8 bases, with 10 bases separating them. Per germline, CDR1 SSHAT and CDR2 FNYEAQ (reference sequence). The CDR3 is 13 residues long. Sequencing was performed on peripheral blood, taken before any cancer treatment. The TCR sequence derives from a man aged 40 to 75 with stage I squamous cell lung carcinoma. V usage is TRBV7-7 and J usage is TRBJ2-1; unclear D gene. Written as DNA, the CDR3 is TGTGCCAGCAGCTTAAACGTCTTGGATGAGCAGTTCTTC. Amino acid sequence: CASSLNVLDEQFF. Full variable domain (missing parts from reference TRBV7-7 and TRBJ2-1): GAGVSQSPRYKVTKRGQDVTLRCDPISSHATLYWYQQALGQGPEFLTYFNYEAQPDKSGLPSDRFSAERPEGSISTLTIQRTEQRDSAMYRCASSLNVLDEQFFGPGTRLTVL.